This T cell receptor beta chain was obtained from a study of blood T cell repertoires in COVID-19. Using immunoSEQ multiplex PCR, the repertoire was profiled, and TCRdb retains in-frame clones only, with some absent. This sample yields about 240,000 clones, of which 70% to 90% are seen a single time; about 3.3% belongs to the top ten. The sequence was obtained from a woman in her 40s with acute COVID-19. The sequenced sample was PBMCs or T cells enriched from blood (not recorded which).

For the CDR3, the DNA is TGTGCCAGCAGCTTGGCCGTGGGCCAGGGTGAGCAGTTCTTC. It translates to CASSLAVGQGEQFF. This chain joins TRBV5-4 and TRBJ2-1, with D tentatively TRBD1 (5 bases). The germline CDR1 and CDR2 sequences are SGHNT and YYREEE (reference sequence). V gave up 0 bases and J gave up 9 bases, with 13 bases separating them. The CDR3 has 14 amino acids.